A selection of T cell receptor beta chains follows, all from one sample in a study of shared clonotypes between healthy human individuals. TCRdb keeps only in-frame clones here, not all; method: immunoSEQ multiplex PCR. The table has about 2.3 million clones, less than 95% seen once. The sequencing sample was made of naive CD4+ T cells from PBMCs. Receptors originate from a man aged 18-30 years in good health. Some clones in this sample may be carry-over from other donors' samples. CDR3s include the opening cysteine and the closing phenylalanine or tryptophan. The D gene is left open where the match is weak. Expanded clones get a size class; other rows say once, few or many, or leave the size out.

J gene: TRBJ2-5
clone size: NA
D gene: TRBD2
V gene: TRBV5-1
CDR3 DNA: TGCGCCAGCAGCTCCTCCGCCCCGGGGGGGGAGACCCAGTACTTC
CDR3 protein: CASSSSAPGGETQYF

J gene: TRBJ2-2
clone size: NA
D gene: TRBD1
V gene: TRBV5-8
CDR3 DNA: TGTGCCAGCAGCTTGGCCGGACAGGGGAGGACCGGGGAGCTGTTTTTT
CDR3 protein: CASSLAGQGRTGELFF

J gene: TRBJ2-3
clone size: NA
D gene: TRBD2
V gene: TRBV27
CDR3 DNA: TGTGCCAGCAGTTTCCCCGAAGCGGGGGGCGATCAGGCAGATACGCAGTATTTT
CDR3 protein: CASSFPEAGGDQADTQYF

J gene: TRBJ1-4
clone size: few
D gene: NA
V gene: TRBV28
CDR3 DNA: TGTGCCAGCAGCGGGAACCCCCGGGGAAAACTGTTTTTT
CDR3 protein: CASSGNPRGKLFF

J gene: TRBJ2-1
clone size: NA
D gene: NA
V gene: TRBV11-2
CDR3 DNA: TGTGCCAGCAGCAACCCTACCAACTCCCCGGGTTCCTACAATGAGCAGTTCTTC
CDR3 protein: CASSNPTNSPGSYNEQFF

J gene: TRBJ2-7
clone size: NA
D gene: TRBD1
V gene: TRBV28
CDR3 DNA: TGTGCCAGCGGGGACAGAAACCAGTACGAGCAGTACTTC
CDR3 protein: CASGDRNQYEQYF

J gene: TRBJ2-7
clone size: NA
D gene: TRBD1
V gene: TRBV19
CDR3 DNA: TGTGCCAGTTCCCGAAGGGACAGGGGAAACTACGAGCAGTACTTC
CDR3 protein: CASSRRDRGNYEQYF

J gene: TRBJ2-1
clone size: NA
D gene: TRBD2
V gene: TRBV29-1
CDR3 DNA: TGCAGCGGCGCCGTAGCGACAGCTGGGGGGGGTGAGCAGTTCTTC
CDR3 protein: CSGAVATAGGGEQFF

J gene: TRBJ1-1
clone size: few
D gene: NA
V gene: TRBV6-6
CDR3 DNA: TGTGCCAGCAGAACAGACGGGACGAACACTGAAGCTTTCTTT
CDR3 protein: CASRTDGTNTEAFF

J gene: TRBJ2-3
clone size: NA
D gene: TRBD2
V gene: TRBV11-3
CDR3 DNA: TGTGCCAGCAGCTTAGGGTCCCGGGAGGATCTGCCAGATACGCAGTATTTT
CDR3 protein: CASSLGSREDLPDTQYF

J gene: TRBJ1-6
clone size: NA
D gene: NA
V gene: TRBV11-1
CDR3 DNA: TGTGCCAGCCAAAGGACAGATTCACCCCTCCACTTT
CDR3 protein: CASQRTDSPLHF